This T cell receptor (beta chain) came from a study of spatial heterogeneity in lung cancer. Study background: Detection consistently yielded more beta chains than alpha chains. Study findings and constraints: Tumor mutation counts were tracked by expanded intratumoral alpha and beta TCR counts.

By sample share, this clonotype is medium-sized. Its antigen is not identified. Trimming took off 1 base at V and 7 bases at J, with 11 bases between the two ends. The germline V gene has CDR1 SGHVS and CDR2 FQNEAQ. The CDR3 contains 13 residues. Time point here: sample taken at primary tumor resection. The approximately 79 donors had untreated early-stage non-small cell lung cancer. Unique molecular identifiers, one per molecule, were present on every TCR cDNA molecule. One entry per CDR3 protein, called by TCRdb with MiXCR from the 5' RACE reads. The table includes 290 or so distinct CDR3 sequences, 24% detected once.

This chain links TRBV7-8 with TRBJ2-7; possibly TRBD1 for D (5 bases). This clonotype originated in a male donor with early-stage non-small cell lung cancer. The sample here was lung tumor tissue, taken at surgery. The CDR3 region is CASSLDQGREQYF. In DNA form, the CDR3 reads TGTGCCAGCAGCTTAGATCAGGGTCGGGAGCAGTACTTC.